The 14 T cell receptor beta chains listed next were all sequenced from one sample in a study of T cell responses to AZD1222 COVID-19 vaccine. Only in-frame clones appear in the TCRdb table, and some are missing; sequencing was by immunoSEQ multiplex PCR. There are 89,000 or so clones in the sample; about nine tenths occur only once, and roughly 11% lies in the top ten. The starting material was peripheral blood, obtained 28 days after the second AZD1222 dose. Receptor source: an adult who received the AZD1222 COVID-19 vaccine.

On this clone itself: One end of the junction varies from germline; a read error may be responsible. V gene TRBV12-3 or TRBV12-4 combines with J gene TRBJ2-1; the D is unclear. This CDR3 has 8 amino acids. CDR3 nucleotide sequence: TGCCCGCTCAATGAGCAGTTCTTC. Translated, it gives CPLNEQFF.

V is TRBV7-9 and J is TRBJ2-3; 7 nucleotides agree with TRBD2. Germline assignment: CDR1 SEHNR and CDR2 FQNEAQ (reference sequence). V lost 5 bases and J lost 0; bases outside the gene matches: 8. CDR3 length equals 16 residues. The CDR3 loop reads CASSPQSGTSTDTQYF. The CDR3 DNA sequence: TGTGCCAGCAGCCCTCAAAGCGGGACTAGCACAGATACGCAGTATTTT.

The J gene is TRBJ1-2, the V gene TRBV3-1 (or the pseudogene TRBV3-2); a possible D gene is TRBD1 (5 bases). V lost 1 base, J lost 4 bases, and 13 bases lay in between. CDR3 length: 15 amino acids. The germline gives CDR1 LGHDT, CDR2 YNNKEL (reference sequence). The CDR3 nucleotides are TGTGCCAGCAGCCAAGGGAGGGCAGGGCCCTATGGCTACACCTTC. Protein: CASSQGRAGPYGYTF.

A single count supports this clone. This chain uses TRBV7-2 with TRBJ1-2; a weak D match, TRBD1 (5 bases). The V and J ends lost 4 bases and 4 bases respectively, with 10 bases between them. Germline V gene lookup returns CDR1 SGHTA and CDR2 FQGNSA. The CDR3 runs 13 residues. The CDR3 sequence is CASSSGYAYGYTF. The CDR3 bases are TGTGCCAGCAGCTCAGGGTACGCCTATGGCTACACCTTC.

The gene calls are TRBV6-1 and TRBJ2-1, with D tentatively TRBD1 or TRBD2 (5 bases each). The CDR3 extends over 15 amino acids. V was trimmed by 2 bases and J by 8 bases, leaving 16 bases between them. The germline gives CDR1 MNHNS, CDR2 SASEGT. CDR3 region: CASSERPQGSDEQFF. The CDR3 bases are TGTGCCAGCAGTGAACGGCCCCAGGGTAGCGATGAGCAGTTCTTC.

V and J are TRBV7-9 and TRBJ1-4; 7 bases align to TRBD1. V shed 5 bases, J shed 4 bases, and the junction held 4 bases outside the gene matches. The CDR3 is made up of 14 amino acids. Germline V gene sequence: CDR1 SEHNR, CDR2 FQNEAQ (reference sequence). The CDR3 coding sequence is TGTGCCAGCAGCGGACAGGTGCTTAATGAAAAACTGTTTTTT. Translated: CASSGQVLNEKLFF.

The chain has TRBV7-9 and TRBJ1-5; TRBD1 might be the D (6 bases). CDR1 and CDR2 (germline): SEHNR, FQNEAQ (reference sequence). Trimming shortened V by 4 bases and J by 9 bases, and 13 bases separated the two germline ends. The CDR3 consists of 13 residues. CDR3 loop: CASSYDRTAPQHF. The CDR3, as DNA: TGTGCCAGCAGCTACGACAGGACGGCGCCCCAGCATTTT.

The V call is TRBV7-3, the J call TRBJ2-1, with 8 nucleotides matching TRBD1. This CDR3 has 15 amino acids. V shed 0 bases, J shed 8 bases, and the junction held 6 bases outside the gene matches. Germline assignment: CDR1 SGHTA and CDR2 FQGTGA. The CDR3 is CASSLTPQGADEQFF. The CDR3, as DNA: TGTGCCAGCAGCTTAACCCCCCAGGGGGCCGATGAGCAGTTCTTC. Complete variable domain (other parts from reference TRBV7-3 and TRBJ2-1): GAGVSQTPSNKVTEKGKYVELRCDPISGHTALYWYRQSLGQGPEFLIYFQGTGAADDSGLPNDRFFAVRPEGSVSTLKIQRTERGDSAVYLCASSLTPQGADEQFFGPGTRLTVL.

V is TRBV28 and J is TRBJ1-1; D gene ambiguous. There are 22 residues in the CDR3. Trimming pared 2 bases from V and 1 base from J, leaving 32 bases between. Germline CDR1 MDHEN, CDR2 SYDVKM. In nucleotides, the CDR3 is TGTGCCAGCAGTTTAGGTGATAGATACCCCCCCCCTATCGGGTCGGGGAACACTGAAGCTTTCTTT. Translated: CASSLGDRYPPPIGSGNTEAFF.

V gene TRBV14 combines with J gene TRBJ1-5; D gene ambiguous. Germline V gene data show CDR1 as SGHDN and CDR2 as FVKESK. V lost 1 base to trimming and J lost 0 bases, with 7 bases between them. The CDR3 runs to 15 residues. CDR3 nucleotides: TGTGCCAGCAGCCAAGGGGCAGATAGCAATCAGCCCCAGCATTTT. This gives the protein CASSQGADSNQPQHF. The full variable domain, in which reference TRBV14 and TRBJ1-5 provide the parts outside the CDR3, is EAGVTQFPSHSVIEKGQTVTLRCDPISGHDNLYWYRRVMGKEIKFLLHFVKESKQDESGMPNNRFLAERTGGTYSTLKVQPAELEDSGVYFCASSQGADSNQPQHFGDGTRLSIL.

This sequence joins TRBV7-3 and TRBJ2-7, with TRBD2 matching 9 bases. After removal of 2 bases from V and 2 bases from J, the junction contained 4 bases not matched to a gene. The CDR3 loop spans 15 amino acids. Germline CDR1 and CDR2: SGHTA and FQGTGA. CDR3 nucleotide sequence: TGTGCCAGCAGCTTAGAAGCGGGAGGTCCCTACGAGCAGTACTTC. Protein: CASSLEAGGPYEQYF.

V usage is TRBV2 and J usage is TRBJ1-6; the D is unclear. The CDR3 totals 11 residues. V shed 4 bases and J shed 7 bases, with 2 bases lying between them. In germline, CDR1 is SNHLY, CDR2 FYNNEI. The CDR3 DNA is TGTGCCAGCAGTGTGAATTCACCCCTCCACTTT. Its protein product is CASSVNSPLHF.

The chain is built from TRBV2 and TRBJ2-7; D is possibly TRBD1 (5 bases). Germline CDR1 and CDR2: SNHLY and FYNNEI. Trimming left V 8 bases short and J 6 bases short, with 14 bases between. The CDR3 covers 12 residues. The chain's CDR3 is CASQQEPSEQYF. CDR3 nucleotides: TGTGCCAGCCAACAGGAACCCTCCGAGCAGTACTTC.

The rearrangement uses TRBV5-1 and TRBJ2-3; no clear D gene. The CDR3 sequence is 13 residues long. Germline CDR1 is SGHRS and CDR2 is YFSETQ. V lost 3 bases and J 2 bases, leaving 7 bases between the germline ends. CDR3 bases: TGCGCCAGCAGCTCGGGTGTCACAGATACGCAGTATTTT. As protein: CASSSGVTDTQYF. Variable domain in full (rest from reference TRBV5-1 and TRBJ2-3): KAGVTQTPRYLIKTRGQQVTLSCSPISGHRSVSWYQQTPGQGLQFLFEYFSETQRNKGNFPGRFSGRQFSNSRSEMNVSTLELGDSALYLCASSSGVTDTQYFGPGTRLTVL.